The source of this T cell receptor beta chain is a study of T cells in Graves' hyperthyroidism and ophthalmopathy. Overall study findings and caveats: The blood repertoire included most of the expanded thyroid clonotypes above 0.001. Stable hyperthyroidism was separated from ophthalmopathy by a model based on 13 V-J features. Ophthalmopathy was identified by the model a median about 6 months ahead of onset.

CDR3 length equals 16 residues. V dropped 5 bases and J dropped 6; count of bases not matched to a gene: 5. To note about this clonotype: Its antigen is not known.

RNA transcripts were the template for amplifying TCR beta CDR3 regions. RT-PCR in the first round (using the HTBI primer set) targeted the TCR CDR3. TCRdb ran MiXCR on the multiplex PCR reads and lists one entry per CDR3 protein. Of over 700,000 distinct CDR3 sequences listed, about 35% are singletons. Exclusion criteria comprised uncontrolled infection, other autoimmune disease, pregnancy or lactation. Sample: blood. V usage is TRBV12-3 or TRBV12-4 and J usage is TRBJ2-2; 14 nucleotides align to TRBD2. The receptor was isolated from a woman between 35 and 50 years old with Graves' hyperthyroidism. CDR3 sequence: CASSPGLAGVPGELFF. In nucleotides, the CDR3 is TGTGCCAGCAGTCCGGGACTAGCGGGAGTACCCGGGGAGCTGTTTTTT.